These T cell receptor beta chains were read from a single sample in a study of blood T cell repertoires in COVID-19. Profiling relied on immunoSEQ multiplex PCR, and the TCRdb table lists in-frame clones only, not all of them. The sample yields fewer than 75,000 clones, about 87% seen once. The sequenced sample consisted of peripheral blood. The source is a man in his 60s with active or convalescent COVID-19. The CDR3 runs from the conserved cysteine through the conserved F or W. D genes are given only for firm matches. The size entry is marked missing in some rows and otherwise reads once, few, many or a size class.

TRBD1	TRBV2	NA	TRBJ2-5	TGTGCCAGCACTCCCCGGACAGGGGGCCCAGAGACCCAGTACTTC	CASTPRTGGPETQYF
NA	TRBV6-5	NA	TRBJ2-3	TGTGCCAGCAGCCGGGTGGTCGGCACAGATACGCAGTATTTT	CASSRVVGTDTQYF
TRBD1	TRBV2	NA	TRBJ1-5	TGTGCCAGCAGTGAAGCGCTTCAAGGGACAGGGTATCAGCCCCAGCATTTT	CASSEALQGTGYQPQHF
TRBD2	TRBV19	NA	TRBJ2-3	TGTGCCAGTAGTACAGAGCGGGGAGCTTCAGATACGCAGTATTTT	CASSTERGASDTQYF
TRBD1	TRBV27	NA	TRBJ2-5	TGTGCCAGCAGTTTAACGCCGGGACAGGGACACGAGACCCAGTACTTC	CASSLTPGQGHETQYF
TRBD1	TRBV30	once	TRBJ2-4	TGTGCCTGGAGCTTCCATTCGGGACAGGTAGCCTTAGCCAAAAACATTCAGTACTTC	CAWSFHSGQVALAKNIQYF
TRBD2	TRBV5-4	NA	TRBJ2-3	TGTGCCAGCAGCTCCCAGCGGGGGGCTAGCACAGATACGCAGTATTTT	CASSSQRGASTDTQYF
TRBD1	TRBV5-4	NA	TRBJ2-6	TGTGCCAGCAGCTCGTCCAGGGGGACCAACTCTGGGGCCAACGTCCTGACTTTC	CASSSSRGTNSGANVLTF
NA	TRBV5-1	NA	TRBJ1-2	TGCGCCAGCAGCTTTAATTCCTTC	CASSFNSF
NA	TRBV5-8	few	TRBJ2-2	TGTGCCAGCAGCTTTATTCTCGGGGTCACGACCGGGGAGCTGTTTTTT	CASSFILGVTTGELFF
NA	TRBV5-4	NA	TRBJ1-1	TGTGCCAGCAGCTTACAGGGTCCTAGCACTGAAGCTTTCTTT	CASSLQGPSTEAFF
TRBD1	TRBV19	few	TRBJ2-5	TGTGCCAGTAGTCTGGGACAGGGGGCGTCTCAGACCCAGTACTTC	CASSLGQGASQTQYF
TRBD2	TRBV10-1	NA	TRBJ2-1	TGCGCCAGCAGAGATAGCGGGAGCTCCTACAATGAGCAGTTCTTC	CASRDSGSSYNEQFF
TRBD1	TRBV28	NA	TRBJ2-3	TGTGCCAGCAGTTTACGGACAGGGGGGCATACGCAGTATTTT	CASSLRTGGHTQYF
NA	TRBV2	once	TRBJ2-7	TGTGCCAGCAGTGAAAGGCGGCGGGATGGAAACGAGCAGTACTTC	CASSERRRDGNEQYF
TRBD2	TRBV4-1	NA	TRBJ2-1	TGCGCCAGCAGACCCGGACTAGCGGGAGAGCTCAGGGATGAGCAGTTCTTC	CASRPGLAGELRDEQFF
TRBD1	TRBV7-3	NA	TRBJ2-7	TGTGCCAGCAGCCAGTCCCAGGGGGCGAGGGAGCAGTACTTC	CASSQSQGAREQYF
TRBD2	TRBV9	NA	TRBJ2-5	TGTGCCAGCAGCGCCCCCCTGGCGGGAGGGCCTCCCTCGGAGACCCAGTACTTC	CASSAPLAGGPPSETQYF
TRBD1	TRBV6-2/TRBV6-3	NA	TRBJ1-1	TGTGCCAGCAGCGACAGGGGGCGGATTGAAGCTTTCTTT	CASSDRGRIEAFF
TRBD1	TRBV25-1	NA	TRBJ2-7	TGTGCCAGCAGTGGTGGGACAGGGGGAAGGTACGAGCAGTACTTC	CASSGGTGGRYEQYF
TRBD1	TRBV18	NA	TRBJ1-2	TGTGCCAGCTCACCAGGGGGACAGGGGAATGGCTACACCTTC	CASSPGGQGNGYTF
NA	TRBV28	NA	TRBJ1-2	TGTGCCAGCAGTTTTGTTTGGGCAATCGAAGGCTACACCTTC	CASSFVWAIEGYTF
NA	TRBV18	NA	TRBJ1-1	TGTGCCAGCTTACCGGGAGGGGTGAACACTGAAGCTTTCTTT	CASLPGGVNTEAFF
NA	TRBV9	NA	TRBJ2-5	TGTGCCAGCAGCTTCGGGGGGCGGGAGACCCAGTACTTC	CASSFGGRETQYF
TRBD1	TRBV7-2	NA	TRBJ2-5	TGTGCCAGCAGCCGTCGGACAGGGAAGGAGACCCAGTACTTC	CASSRRTGKETQYF
NA	TRBV20-1	NA	TRBJ2-5	TGCAGTGCTCGTGGCGGCGGGCTTCAAGAGACCCAGTACTTC	CSARGGGLQETQYF
TRBD1	TRBV28	NA	TRBJ1-2	TGTGCCAGCAGTTCGTCATCGGGACAGGGGGCGCGTGGAGGCTACACCTTC	CASSSSSGQGARGGYTF
TRBD1	TRBV19	NA	TRBJ1-5	TGTGCCAGTAGTTGGACAGGGGCTCAGCCCCAGCATTTT	CASSWTGAQPQHF
TRBD1	TRBV15	NA	TRBJ1-5	TGTGCCACCGCCCCAACGAGGGGGCTCAATCAGCCCCAGCATTTT	CATAPTRGLNQPQHF
TRBD1	TRBV10-2	NA	TRBJ1-3	TGCGCCAGCAGAGACAGGGGATCTGGAAACACCATATATTTT	CASRDRGSGNTIYF
NA	TRBV28	NA	TRBJ1-2	TGTGCCAGCAGTTTCCAAAGTACCATAAGGAGGTATGACTATGGCTACACCTTC	CASSFQSTIRRYDYGYTF
NA	TRBV2	once	TRBJ1-5	TGTGCCAGCAGTGAACAAGGACTTGGGACCCAGCATTTT	CASSEQGLGTQHF
NA	TRBV7-2	NA	TRBJ1-5	TGTGCCAGCAGCCCGCGACAGGGCAATCAGCCCCAGCATTTT	CASSPRQGNQPQHF
TRBD1	TRBV2	NA	TRBJ1-5	TGTGCCAGCACCTCCGGGACAGAGGGTCAGCCCCAGCATTTT	CASTSGTEGQPQHF
NA	TRBV29-1	NA	TRBJ2-7	TGCAGCGTTGAGAGTTACGTGGAGGGCTACGAGCAGTACTTC	CSVESYVEGYEQYF
TRBD1	TRBV11-1	NA	TRBJ1-4	TGTGCCAGCAGCCCAAGAGGACAGGGAAGAAACCGACTGTTTTTT	CASSPRGQGRNRLFF
NA	TRBV2	NA	TRBJ2-2	TGTGCCAGCAGTGAGGGTTACATCAGGACCGGGGAGCTGTTTTTT	CASSEGYIRTGELFF
NA	TRBV5-5	NA	TRBJ1-2	TGTGCCAGCAGCACGACAGGAAACTATGGCTACACCTTC	CASSTTGNYGYTF
TRBD2	TRBV7-2	NA	TRBJ2-4	TGTGCCAGCAGGATAAAGCGGGGCCTAGCCAAAAACATTCAGTACTTC	CASRIKRGLAKNIQYF
NA	TRBV29-1	NA	TRBJ2-1	TGCAGCGTTGGCACACCAGGGCGGCAGTTCTTC	CSVGTPGRQFF
TRBD2	TRBV28	once	TRBJ2-1	TGTGCCAGCAGCGGGACTAGCGGGGTATACAATGAGCAGTTCTTC	CASSGTSGVYNEQFF
TRBD1	TRBV29-1	NA	TRBJ2-7	TGCAGCGCTCGTTACAGGGGGCCTTACGAGCAGTACTTC	CSARYRGPYEQYF
NA	TRBV2	NA	TRBJ2-2	TGTGCCAGCACCCACAATCCGGGACTCGCCACCGGGGAGCTGTTTTTT	CASTHNPGLATGELFF
NA	TRBV2	NA	TRBJ1-2	TGTGCCAGCAGGGACACAAACTATGGCTACACCTTC	CASRDTNYGYTF
NA	TRBV27	NA	TRBJ2-3	TGTGCCAGCAGTTTAGGGTCGGAGGGGGATACGCAGTATTTT	CASSLGSEGDTQYF
TRBD1	TRBV7-2	NA	TRBJ1-1	TGTGCCAGCAGCCAGGACAGGGGAGGCACTGAAGCTTTCTTT	CASSQDRGGTEAFF
NA	TRBV28	NA	TRBJ1-2	TGTGCCAGCAGTTTAGATTCGACAGTTCTCTATGGCTACACCTTC	CASSLDSTVLYGYTF
TRBD1	TRBV10-3	NA	TRBJ1-6	TGTGCCATCAGTGAGTCAGTGACAGGGTCTAATTCACCCCTCCACTTT	CAISESVTGSNSPLHF
NA	TRBV29-1	NA	TRBJ1-1	TGCAGCGCCGGAGGAACGGGGTCCCCAACTGAAGCTTTCTTT	CSAGGTGSPTEAFF
NA	TRBV27	NA	TRBJ1-5	TGTGCCAGCAGTTTAATCTCCTCAGGGGACCAGCCCCAGCATTTT	CASSLISSGDQPQHF
TRBD1	TRBV27	NA	TRBJ1-5	TGTGCCAGCAGTTATGAGGGACAGATAAATCAGCCCCAGCATTTT	CASSYEGQINQPQHF
TRBD2	TRBV18	NA	TRBJ2-7	TGTGCCAGCTCACCCAGCGGGAGTGGAGAGCAGTACTTC	CASSPSGSGEQYF
TRBD1	TRBV6-5	NA	TRBJ1-5	TGTGCCAGCAGTTATCGGGACAGATCAAGCAATCAGCCCCAGCATTTT	CASSYRDRSSNQPQHF
NA	TRBV5-1	NA	TRBJ1-3	TGCGCCAGCAGCCTGGCCGAGGTTGGAAACACCATATATTTT	CASSLAEVGNTIYF